The following is a TCR beta chain sequence with its context. The data stem from a study of control samples from healthy donors and cancer patients. This CDR3 has 17 amino acids. Looked up from germline, CDR1 is MGHRA and CDR2 is YSYEKL. V trimming: 0 bases; J trimming: 1 base; junction bases outside the gene matches: 3. Using immunoSEQ multiplex PCR, the repertoire was profiled, and TCRdb retains in-frame clones only, with some absent. The sample consists of approximately 150,000 clones, roughly 91% of them appearing once. This chain connects TRBV4-1 to TRBJ2-3; 11 bases fit TRBD2. The TCR was taken from a man aged 50-59 years with head and neck cancer. Sequencing input: PBMCs. The CDR3 here is CASSQDQLAGGTDTQYF. The CDR3, as DNA: TGCGCCAGCAGCCAAGATCAACTAGCGGGGGGCACAGATACGCAGTATTTT.